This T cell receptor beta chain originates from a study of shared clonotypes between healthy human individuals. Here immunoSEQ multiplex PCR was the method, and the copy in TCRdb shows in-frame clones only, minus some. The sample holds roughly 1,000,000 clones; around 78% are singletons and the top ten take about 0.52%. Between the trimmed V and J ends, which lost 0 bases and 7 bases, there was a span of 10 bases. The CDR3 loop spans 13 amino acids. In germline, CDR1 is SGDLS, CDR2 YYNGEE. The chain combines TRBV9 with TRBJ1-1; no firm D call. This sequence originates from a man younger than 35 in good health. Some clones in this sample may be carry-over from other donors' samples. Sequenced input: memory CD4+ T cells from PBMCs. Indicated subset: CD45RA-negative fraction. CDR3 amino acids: CASSVEYGSEAFF. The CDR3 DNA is TGTGCCAGCAGCGTAGAGTACGGGAGTGAAGCTTTCTTT.